This T cell receptor beta chain was sequenced during a study of cytomegalovirus exposure and HLA in healthy donors. Study-level background: Around 89 million unique TCRs from HLA-typed donors made up an early data release.

The PCR was carried out with 60 Vbeta primers and 13 Jbeta primers. Clones were read by immunoSEQ multiplex PCR, and TCRdb kept only the in-frame ones, dropping some. This table has around 120,000 clones, around 77% appearing once. Broader study findings: A missense DCLRE1C variant was associated with V- and J-gene trimming of TCR beta chains in a later analysis, and an independent cohort replicated the association. Several of the most significant clusters appeared linked to common viral pathogens, based on a later analysis. Reports state that TCR beta sequences accurately predicted most subjects' HLA-A and HLA-B alleles.

J lost 15 bases, V lost 2 bases, and 10 bases had no gene match. Germline CDR1 is LNHDA and CDR2 is SQIVND (reference sequence). The CDR3 runs 14 residues. On this clone itself: Its antigen remains unknown.

Sequenced: PBMCs. This TCR was recovered from a man aged 50 or older in good health and CMV-seropositive. The V call is TRBV19, the J call TRBJ2-1; 10 bases fit TRBD2. The CDR3 nucleotides are TGTGCCAGTAGTATAACTAGCGGGACCCACGCTCGGTTCTTC. The encoded protein is CASSITSGTHARFF. The full variable domain, its missing parts supplied by reference TRBV19 and TRBJ2-1, is DGGITQSPKYLFRKEGQNVTLSCEQNLNHDAMYWYRQDPGQGLRLIYYSQIVNDFQKGDIAEGYSVSREKKESFPLTVTSAQKNPTAFYLCASSITSGTHARFFGPGTRLTVL.